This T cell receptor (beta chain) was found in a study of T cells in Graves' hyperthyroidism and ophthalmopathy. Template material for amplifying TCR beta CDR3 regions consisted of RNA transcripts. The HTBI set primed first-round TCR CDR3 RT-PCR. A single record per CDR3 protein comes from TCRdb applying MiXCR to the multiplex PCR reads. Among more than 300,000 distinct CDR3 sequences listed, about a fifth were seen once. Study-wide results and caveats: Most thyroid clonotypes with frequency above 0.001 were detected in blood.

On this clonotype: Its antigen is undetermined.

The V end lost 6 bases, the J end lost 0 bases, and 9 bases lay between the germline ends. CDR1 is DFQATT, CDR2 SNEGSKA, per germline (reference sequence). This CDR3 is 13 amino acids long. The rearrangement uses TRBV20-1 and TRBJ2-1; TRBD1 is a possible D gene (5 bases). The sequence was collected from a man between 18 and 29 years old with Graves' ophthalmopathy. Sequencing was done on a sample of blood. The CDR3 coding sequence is TGCAGTGCACGACAGAGCTCCTACAATGAGCAGTTCTTC. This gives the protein CSARQSSYNEQFF.